This T cell receptor beta chain derives from a study of blood T cells in healthy people across ages. Findings and caveats of the study: Without sorted subsets, naive and antigen-experienced compartments could not be conclusively compared.

For this clonotype: Its antigen is unknown.

Through a sample-barcoded 5' primer and a J-beta primer mix, a second PCR was run for roughly 7 to 11 cycles. TCRdb reprocessed the 5' RACE reads with MiXCR, giving one entry per CDR3 protein. Here the sample spans fewer than 1,200,000 distinct CDR3 sequences, 25% being singletons. This sample also belongs to another study, concerning T cells of mothers and their children. That work states: Pairs that are related and pairs that are unrelated have TCR recombination output shaped similarly by thymic selection.

The specimen sequenced was blood. The TCR originated in a girl under 10 years old in good health.

The CDR3 nucleotides are TGCAGTGCTAGAGATTATGCAGAGCGTGTGGGCAATGAGCAGTTCTTC. As protein: CSARDYAERVGNEQFF. The V gene is TRBV20-1, the J gene TRBJ2-1; the D is unclear. Per germline, CDR1 DFQATT and CDR2 SNEGSKA (reference sequence). Trimming removed 0 bases from V and 6 bases from J, with 18 bases in between. The CDR3 has 16 amino acids.